These T cell receptor beta chains were read from a single sample in a study of cytomegalovirus exposure and HLA in healthy donors. TCRdb's copy holds only in-frame clones and misses some; the assay was immunoSEQ multiplex PCR. The sample consists of about 150,000 clones, 70% to 85% of them appearing once. Sequencing was carried out using PBMCs. These receptors originate from a man aged 25-45 years in good health and CMV-seronegative. Both conserved end residues are part of each CDR3. Each record gives: V gene, J gene, D gene, clone size, CDR3 DNA, CDR3 protein. A D gene is named only where the DNA matches it firmly. Only part of the rows carry a size: once, few, many, or a class if the clone is expanded.

>TRBV6-1|TRBJ2-2|NA|NA
TGTGCCACCGCCGCCTATGCGGCCGCCGGGGAGCTGTTTTTT
CATAAYAAAGELFF
>TRBV7-2|TRBJ2-3|TRBD2|NA
TGTGCCAGCAGCCCAACCACACTAGCGCTAAGCACAGATACGCAGTATTTT
CASSPTTLALSTDTQYF
>TRBV28|TRBJ2-6|NA|NA
TGTGCCAGCGGATTAACAGGTGACTCTGGGGCCAACGTCCTGACTTTC
CASGLTGDSGANVLTF
>TRBV5-4|TRBJ2-7|TRBD2|NA
TGTGCCAGCAGCTTTACTAGCGGGGGGACTAGCGAGCAGTACTTC
CASSFTSGGTSEQYF
>TRBV11-2|TRBJ1-1|NA|NA
TGTGCCAGCAGTGCTACTACAGGCGCTACCTTGAACACTGAAGCTTTCTTT
CASSATTGATLNTEAFF
>TRBV5-1|TRBJ1-5|NA|NA
TGCGCCAGCAGCGTGGACGGACAGTACAATCAGCCCCAGCATTTT
CASSVDGQYNQPQHF
>TRBV5-1|TRBJ2-6|TRBD1|NA
TGCGCCAGCAGCCCCTGGACAGGGGACTCTGGGGCCAACGTCCTGACTTTC
CASSPWTGDSGANVLTF
>TRBV9|TRBJ2-2|TRBD1|NA
TGTGCCAGCAGCGTCACAGGGGGCATTAGCACCGGGGAGCTGTTTTTT
CASSVTGGISTGELFF
>TRBV6-5|TRBJ2-2|NA|NA
TGTGCCAGCAGTACCGGACAGCCGAACACCGGGGAGCTGTTTTTT
CASSTGQPNTGELFF
>TRBV25-1|TRBJ1-2|NA|NA
TGTGCCAGCAGTGAAAGAGACTCATATGGCTACCCCTTC
CASSERDSYGYPF
>TRBV4-3|TRBJ1-1|NA|NA
TGCGCCAGCAGCCAACCGGACTGGGAACGGTCTGAAGCTTTCTTT
CASSQPDWERSEAFF
>TRBV14|TRBJ2-3|NA|few
TGTGCCAGCAGCCAGGGCCCCATATGGAATACGCAGTATTTT
CASSQGPIWNTQYF
>TRBV4-3|TRBJ2-5|TRBD1|NA
TGCGCCAGCAGCCCGGGGGACAGGGTAGGTCCGGAGACCCAGTACTTC
CASSPGDRVGPETQYF
>TRBV30|TRBJ1-4|NA|few
TGTGCCTGGGGGTATGGGGACAACCCTTATAATGAAAAACTGTTTTTT
CAWGYGDNPYNEKLFF
>TRBV11-2|TRBJ2-7|TRBD1|NA
TGTGCCAGCAGCCCCGACAGGGCCTCCTACGAGCAGTACTTC
CASSPDRASYEQYF
>TRBV10-1|TRBJ1-5|NA|few
TGCGCCAGCAGTGAGTGGCAAAGATATAGCAATCAGCCCCAGCATTTT
CASSEWQRYSNQPQHF